This T cell receptor beta chain was found in a study of OX40 agonist ivuxolimab in advanced cancers. Across the whole study: Patients received ivuxolimab, an agonistic anti-OX40 (CD134) antibody.

Here immunoSEQ multiplex PCR was the method, and the copy in TCRdb shows in-frame clones only, minus some. The sample yields tens of thousands of clones, about 85% seen once. This clone was detected only once. The sequencing here drew on CD4+ or CD8+ T cells sorted from blood, taken in a trial of the OX40 agonist ivuxolimab. This receptor was identified in an adult with an advanced solid tumor such as melanoma, head and neck, liver or kidney cancer.

CDR3 protein: CASSNPGQGMRYEQYF. CDR3 nucleotides: TGTGCCAGTAGCAACCCGGGACAGGGAATGCGCTACGAGCAGTACTTC. The chain carries TRBV19 and TRBJ2-7; 9 bases are shared with TRBD1. The germline CDR1 and CDR2 sequences are LNHDA and SQIVND (reference sequence). V lost 6 bases, J lost 3 bases, and 12 bases stayed unmatched. The CDR3 contains 16 residues.